The following is a TCR beta chain sequence with its context. No antigen is known for it. No much larger clonotype is one base removed from it; base qualities were not supplied. This sample was included in a study of CD8 T cells in Susac syndrome (dated by TCRdb to the late 2010s). A note on the overall study: Among the sequenced Susac syndrome patients, about 6 had clinically active disease and roughly eight were in clinical remission. Susac syndrome patients were therapy-naive, on corticosteroids (some also receiving IVIg), or on IVIg alone at blood withdrawal. The study used repertoire sequencing to test whether antigen drove CD8+ T cell activation and differentiation in Susac syndrome. The study compared CD8+ T cell repertoire clonality among 12 healthy donors, about 14 Susac syndrome patients and fewer than 19 multiple sclerosis patients. The full study reports these points: CD8+ repertoires in Susac syndrome showed clonal expansion, which was highest in CD8+ TEMRA cells and was greater in clinically active patients than in remitting patients. The number of individuals in the TCR sequencing and HLA analysis was acknowledged as relatively small. Looking at Susac-specific public clones, the researchers identified about 15 in the total CD8+ repertoire and roughly 5 in the CD8+ TEMRA repertoire.

High-throughput TCR beta sequencing profiled peripheral blood CD8+ and CD4+ T cells from healthy donors, Susac syndrome patients and multiple sclerosis patients. Recently defined diagnostic criteria for definite or probable disease were met by the Susac syndrome patients. CD8+ TEMRA cells were enriched by FACS, while bulk CD8+ and CD4+ T cells were purified by magnetic negative isolation. Blood was collected in EDTA tubes and processed within 24 hours, with PBMCs isolated through density gradient centrifugation. PBMCs intended for TCR sequencing were cryopreserved in liquid nitrogen and were subsequently thawed in a 37 degrees C water bath. The sorted or isolated CD4+, CD8+ and CD8+ TEMRA cells had a purity of 90% or higher. RNA was extracted using the RNeasy kit, and about 0.45 to 1 ug of the RNA was reverse transcribed with random hexamers. TCR beta CDR3 regions were amplified with the immunoSEQ multiplex PCR assay covering 54 Vbeta and 13 Jbeta segments. PCR amplification bias was corrected using a synthetic template baseline for primer optimization and computational correction. As for the authors' bioinformatics: Reads were annotated to V, D and J genes per IMGT and analyzed with immunoSEQ Analyzer, keeping only productive sequences. To calculate clonality, Shannon entropy was normalized by log2 of the number of productive unique sequences and then subtracted from one. For each patient and control, public and private clones were evaluated among the 100 most prevalent clones. Clones were defined as Susac-specific if absent from the healthy and MS cohorts, from around 1,000 published viral clones and from other ImmuneACCESS disease sequences. Through fastp at Q25 and MiXCR, TCRdb rebuilt clones from the public reads, retaining in-frame beta chains. Entries are consolidated by CDR3 protein sequence, retaining the most common genes and DNA. The authors' filters were not applied to this entry. The sample table holds around 80,000 distinct CDR3 sequences, of which about 95% were seen once. The ten largest clonotypes hold around 0.43% of the sample.

Its CDR3 holds 13 amino acids, cysteine through phenylalanine. The retained sequence is limited to the CDR3, 39 bases, with the frame set at the first base. Here V drops 6 bases and J drops 3 bases, and the junction holds 5 bases not matched to any gene. Via the germline V gene, CDR1 is MDHEN and CDR2 SYDVKM. The chain couples TRBV28 to TRBJ2-7, and 7 junctional nucleotides match TRBD1. This receptor was obtained from a human donor with Susac syndrome. The sample consisted of CD8+ T cells from PBMCs. Read as DNA, the sequence is TGTGCCAGCAGCATGGGACAGTTCTACGAGCAGTACTTC. The encoded protein is CASSMGQFYEQYF.